This T cell receptor (beta chain) was profiled in a study of technical replicates of blood from a handful of donors. This CDR3 comprises 14 residues. Germline-derived CDR1 and CDR2 are ENHRY and SYGVKD. Trimming removed 6 bases from V and 2 bases from J; junction bases left unmatched: 6. Sequencing used immunoSEQ multiplex PCR; TCRdb keeps in-frame clones, though not all of them. The sample contains tens of thousands of clones, about nine tenths of which appear only once. This clonotype was obtained from a human donor in good health. Some clones in this sample may be carry-over from other donors' samples. The sample consisted of T cells isolated from PBMCs. The chain carries TRBV10-3 and TRBJ1-1; 7 bases match TRBD1. The CDR3 DNA reads as TGTGCCATCAGGACAGGGACGGGTAACACTGAAGCTTTCTTT. It specifies CAIRTGTGNTEAFF.